Listed below are T cell receptor beta chains from one sample, sequenced in a study of beta chain features in type 1 diabetes. Profiling relied on immunoSEQ multiplex PCR, and the TCRdb table lists in-frame clones only, not all of them. The sample holds some 150,000 clones, roughly 10% seen once. The specimen sequenced was central memory CD4+ T cells from blood. The receptors derive from a man between 18 and 35 years old in good health. Both conserved end residues are trimmed from each CDR3. Clone size is stated in some rows and not others, as once, few, many or a class when expanded.

clone_size | v_call | cdr3_aa
. | TRBV2 | ASSWQGGGNGYT
few | TRBV7-2 | ASSRQENTEAF
few | TRBV11-2 | ASSQDSAEGINEQF
. | TRBV25-1 | ASSESGRRIYEQY
few | TRBV9 | ASSVALAGEQY
few | TRBV7-2 | ASSLDSPTQY
many | TRBV4-1 | ASSQVGTQETQY
. | TRBV7-2 | ASSLVGMNTEAF
. | TRBV29-1 | SGGTSNEKLF
. | TRBV4-3 | ASSQDLGGTVYNEQF
few | TRBV9 | ASSGAPGQVH
. | TRBV7-7 | ASSLLAGEGSEQF
many | TRBV4-1 | ASSQGAGATYYEQY
few | TRBV11-1 | ASSLRLAGGRYNEQF
. | TRBV28 | ASSLMGIRGNEQF
. | TRBV7-9 | ASSYGKNTDTQY